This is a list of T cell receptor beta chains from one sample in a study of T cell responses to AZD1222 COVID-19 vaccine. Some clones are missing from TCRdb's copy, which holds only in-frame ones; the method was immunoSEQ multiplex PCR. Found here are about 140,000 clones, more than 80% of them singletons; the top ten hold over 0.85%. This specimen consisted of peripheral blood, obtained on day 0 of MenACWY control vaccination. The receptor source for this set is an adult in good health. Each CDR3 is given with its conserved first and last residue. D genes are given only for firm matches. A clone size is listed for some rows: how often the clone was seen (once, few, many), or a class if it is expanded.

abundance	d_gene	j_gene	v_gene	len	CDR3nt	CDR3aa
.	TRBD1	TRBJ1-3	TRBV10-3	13	TGTGCCATCAGAGGGCAGGGGGCAGACACCATATATTTT	CAIRGQGADTIYF
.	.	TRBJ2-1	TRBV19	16	TGTGCCAGTAGCCTGAGAGCAGTGACGGAGGGGAATGAGCAGTTCTTC	CASSLRAVTEGNEQFF
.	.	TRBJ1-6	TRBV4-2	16	TGTGCCAGCAGCCAAGATGGCTCAGGGTATAATTCACCCCTCCACTTT	CASSQDGSGYNSPLHF
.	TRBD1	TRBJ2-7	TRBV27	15	TGTGCCAGCAGAGAACCGGGACAGGGTTTCCACGAGCAGTACTTC	CASREPGQGFHEQYF
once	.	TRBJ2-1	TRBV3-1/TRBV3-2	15	TGTGCCAGCAGCCAAGATCTGGCATTCACGGATGAGCAGTTCTTC	CASSQDLAFTDEQFF
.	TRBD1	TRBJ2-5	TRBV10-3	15	TGTGCCATCAAAGGCCAGGGACAGGGAGGGGAGACCCAGTACTTC	CAIKGQGQGGETQYF
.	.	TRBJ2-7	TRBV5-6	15	TGTGCCAGCAGCTTCGGCCGGCTTTTCAGCCACGAGCAGTACTTC	CASSFGRLFSHEQYF
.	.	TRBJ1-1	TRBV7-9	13	TGTGCCAGCAGCTTAGGAGGGGCCACTGAAGCTTTCTTT	CASSLGGATEAFF
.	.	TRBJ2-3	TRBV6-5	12	TGTGCCAGCAGCAGGAGCACAGATACGCAGTATTTT	CASSRSTDTQYF
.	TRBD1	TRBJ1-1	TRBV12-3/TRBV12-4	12	TGTGCCAGCAGTCACGATGACAGGGAGCAACCCTTT	CASSHDDREQPF
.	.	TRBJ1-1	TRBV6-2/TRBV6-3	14	TGTGCCAGCAGTTTCGGGCCACAGAACACTGAAGCTTTCTTT	CASSFGPQNTEAFF